This T cell receptor (beta chain) was sequenced for a study of lymphopenia after photon versus proton radiotherapy. Study findings and constraints: Post-nadir TCR diversity decline inversely tracked overall survival among those who died. Only patients who died were analyzed for survival; proton advantage is unproven. Relative stability marked proton patients; photon patients lost diversity and naive cells.

The repertoire was sequenced with immunoSEQ multiplex PCR; TCRdb's copy has only in-frame clones and lacks some. This sample has roughly 30,000 clones, with around 81% found just once. As for this clone: The antigen remains unidentified.

The CDR3 extends over 15 amino acids. V trimming: 5 bases; J trimming: 0 bases; junction bases outside the gene matches: 6. Germline-derived CDR1 and CDR2 are SGHNT and YYREEE (reference sequence). This chain connects TRBV5-4 to TRBJ1-2, with 8 bases matching TRBD1. This clonotype was obtained from a middle-aged man with gastric cancer. The sequences come from peripheral blood, collected from a patient treated with photon-based radiotherapy. Here the CDR3 DNA reads TGTGCCAGCAGGCGGACAGGGATACCTAACTATGGCTACACCTTC. It encodes CASRRTGIPNYGYTF.